This TCR beta chain was observed in a study of blood T cells in healthy people across ages. CDR3 length equals 17 residues. In germline, CDR1 is SGHTA, CDR2 FQGTGA. V lost 1 base, J lost 3 bases, and 11 bases stayed unmatched. A sample-barcoded 5' primer and a J-beta primer mix were used in a second PCR of roughly 6 to 11 cycles. TCRdb re-called the 5' RACE reads with MiXCR, one entry per CDR3 protein. The sample has over 700,000 distinct CDR3 sequences, 53% seen once. This clonotype was counted a few times. The TCR comes from a man older than 75 in good health. The chain carries TRBV7-3 and TRBJ2-7; 8 nucleotides align to TRBD1. Input material: blood. CDR3: CASSLIGQGANIYEQYF. The DNA of the CDR3 is TGTGCCAGCAGCTTAATAGGTCAGGGGGCGAACATCTACGAGCAGTACTTC.